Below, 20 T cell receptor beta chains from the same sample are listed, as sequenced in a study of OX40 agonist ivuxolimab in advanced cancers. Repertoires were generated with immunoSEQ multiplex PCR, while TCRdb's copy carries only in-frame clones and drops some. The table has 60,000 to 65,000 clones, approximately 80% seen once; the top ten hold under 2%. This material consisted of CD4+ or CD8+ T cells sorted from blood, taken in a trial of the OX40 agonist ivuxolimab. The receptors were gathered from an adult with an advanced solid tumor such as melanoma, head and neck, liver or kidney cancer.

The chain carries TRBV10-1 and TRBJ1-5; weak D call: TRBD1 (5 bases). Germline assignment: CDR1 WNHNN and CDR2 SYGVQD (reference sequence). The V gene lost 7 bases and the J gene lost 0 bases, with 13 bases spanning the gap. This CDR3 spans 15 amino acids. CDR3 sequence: CASTERGCSNQPQHF. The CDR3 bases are TGCGCCAGCACCGAAAGGGGTTGTAGCAATCAGCCCCAGCATTTT.

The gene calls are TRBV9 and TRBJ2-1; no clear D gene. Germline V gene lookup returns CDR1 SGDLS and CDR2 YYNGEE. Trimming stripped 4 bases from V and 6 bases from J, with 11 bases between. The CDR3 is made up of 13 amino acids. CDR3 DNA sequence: TGTGCCAGCAGCCAACTCCTACCCAATGAGCAGTTCTTC. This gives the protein CASSQLLPNEQFF.

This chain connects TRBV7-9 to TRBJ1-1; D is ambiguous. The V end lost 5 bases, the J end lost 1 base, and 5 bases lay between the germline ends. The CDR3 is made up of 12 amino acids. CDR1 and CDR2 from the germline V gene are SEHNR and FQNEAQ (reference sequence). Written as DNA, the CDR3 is TGTGCCAGCAGCAGACGGAACACTGAAGCTTTCTTT. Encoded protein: CASSRRNTEAFF.

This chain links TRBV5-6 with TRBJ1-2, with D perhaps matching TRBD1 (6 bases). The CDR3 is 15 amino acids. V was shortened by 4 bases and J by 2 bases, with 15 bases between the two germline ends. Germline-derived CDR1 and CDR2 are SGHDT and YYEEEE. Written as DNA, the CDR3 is TGTGCCAGCAGCCGTAGCCCAGGGGAGAACTATGGCTACACCTTC. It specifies CASSRSPGENYGYTF.

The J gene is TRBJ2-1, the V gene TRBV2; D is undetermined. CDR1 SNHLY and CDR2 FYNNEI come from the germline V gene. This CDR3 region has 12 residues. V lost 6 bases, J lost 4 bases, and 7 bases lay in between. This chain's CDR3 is CASREQYNEQFF. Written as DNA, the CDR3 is TGTGCCAGCAGGGAACAATACAATGAGCAGTTCTTC. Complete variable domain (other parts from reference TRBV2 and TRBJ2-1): EPEVTQTPSHQVTQMGQEVILRCVPISNHLYFYWYRQILGQKVEFLVSFYNNEISEKSEIFDDQFSVERPDGSNFTLKIRSTKLEDSAMYFCASREQYNEQFFGPGTRLTVL.

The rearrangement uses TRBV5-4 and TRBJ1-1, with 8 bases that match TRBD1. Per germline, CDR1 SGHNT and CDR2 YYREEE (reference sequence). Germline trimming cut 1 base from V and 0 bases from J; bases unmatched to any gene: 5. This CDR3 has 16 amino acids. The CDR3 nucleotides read TGTGCCAGCAGCTTGCCGGGACAGGAATTGAACACTGAAGCTTTCTTT. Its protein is CASSLPGQELNTEAFF.

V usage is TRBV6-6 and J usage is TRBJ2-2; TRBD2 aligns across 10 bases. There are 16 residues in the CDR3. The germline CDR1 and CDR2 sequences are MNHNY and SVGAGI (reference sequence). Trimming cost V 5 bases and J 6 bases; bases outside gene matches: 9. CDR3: CASSTASGGEAGELFF. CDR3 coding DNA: TGTGCCAGCAGTACCGCTAGCGGGGGAGAAGCCGGGGAGCTGTTTTTT.

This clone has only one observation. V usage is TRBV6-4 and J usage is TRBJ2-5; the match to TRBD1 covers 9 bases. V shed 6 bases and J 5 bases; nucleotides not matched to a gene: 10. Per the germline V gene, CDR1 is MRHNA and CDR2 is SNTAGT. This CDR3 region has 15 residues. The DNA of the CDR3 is TGTGCCAGCAGGCGAATACAGGGGGCGAGGGAGACCCAGTACTTC. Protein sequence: CASRRIQGARETQYF.

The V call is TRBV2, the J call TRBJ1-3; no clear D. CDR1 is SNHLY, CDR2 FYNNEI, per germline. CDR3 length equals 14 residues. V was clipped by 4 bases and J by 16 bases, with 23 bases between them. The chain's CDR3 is CASSGLSLAGRVYF. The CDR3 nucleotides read TGTGCCAGCAGTGGATTAAGTTTGGCAGGCCGTGTTTATTTT. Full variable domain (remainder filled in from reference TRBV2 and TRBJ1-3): EPEVTQTPSHQVTQMGQEVILRCVPISNHLYFYWYRQILGQKVEFLVSFYNNEISEKSEIFDDQFSVERPDGSNFTLKIRSTKLEDSAMYFCASSGLSLAGRVYFGEGSWLTVV.

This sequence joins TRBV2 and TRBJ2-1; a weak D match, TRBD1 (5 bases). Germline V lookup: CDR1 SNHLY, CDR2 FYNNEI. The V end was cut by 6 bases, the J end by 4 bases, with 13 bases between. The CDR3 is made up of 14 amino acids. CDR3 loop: CASRGRARYNEQFF. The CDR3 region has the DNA TGTGCCAGCAGGGGCAGGGCACGTTACAATGAGCAGTTCTTC. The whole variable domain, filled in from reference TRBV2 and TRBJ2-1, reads EPEVTQTPSHQVTQMGQEVILRCVPISNHLYFYWYRQILGQKVEFLVSFYNNEISEKSEIFDDQFSVERPDGSNFTLKIRSTKLEDSAMYFCASRGRARYNEQFFGPGTRLTVL.

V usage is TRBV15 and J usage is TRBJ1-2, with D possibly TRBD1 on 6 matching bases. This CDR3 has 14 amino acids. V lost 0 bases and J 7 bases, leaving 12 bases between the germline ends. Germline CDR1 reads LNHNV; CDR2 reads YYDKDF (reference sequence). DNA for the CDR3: TGTGCCACCAGCAGAGAATACAGGGCGCGTGGCTACACCTTC. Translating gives CATSREYRARGYTF.

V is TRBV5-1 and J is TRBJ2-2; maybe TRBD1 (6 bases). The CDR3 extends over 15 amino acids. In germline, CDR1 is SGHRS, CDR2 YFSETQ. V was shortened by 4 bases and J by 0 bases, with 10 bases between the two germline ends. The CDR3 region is CASSPRTANTGELFF. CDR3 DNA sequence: TGCGCCAGCAGCCCGCGGACAGCGAACACCGGGGAGCTGTTTTTT.

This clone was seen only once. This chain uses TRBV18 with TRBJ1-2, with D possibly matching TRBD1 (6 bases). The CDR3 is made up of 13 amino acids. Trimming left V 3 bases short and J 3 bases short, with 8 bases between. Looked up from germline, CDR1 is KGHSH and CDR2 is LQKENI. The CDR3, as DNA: TGTGCCAGCTCACCCGACAGGTACTATGGCTACACCTTC. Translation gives CASSPDRYYGYTF. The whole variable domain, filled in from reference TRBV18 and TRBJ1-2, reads NAGVMQNPRHLVRRRGQEARLRCSPMKGHSHVYWYRQLPEEGLKFMVYLQKENIIDESGMPKERFSAEFPKEGPSILRIQQVVRGDSAAYFCASSPDRYYGYTFGSGTRLTVV.

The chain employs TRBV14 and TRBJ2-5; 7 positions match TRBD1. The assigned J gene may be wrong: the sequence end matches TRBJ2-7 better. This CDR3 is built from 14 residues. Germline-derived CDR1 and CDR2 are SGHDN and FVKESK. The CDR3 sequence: CASSTRQGSYEQYF. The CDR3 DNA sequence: TGTGCCAGCAGCACTCGACAGGGCTCCTACGAGCAGTACTTC.

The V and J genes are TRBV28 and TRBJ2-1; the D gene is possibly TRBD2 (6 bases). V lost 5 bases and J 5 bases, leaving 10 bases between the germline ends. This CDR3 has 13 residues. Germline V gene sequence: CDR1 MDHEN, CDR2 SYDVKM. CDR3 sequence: CASSLAIHNEQFF. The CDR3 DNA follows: TGTGCCAGCAGTCTAGCGATCCACAATGAGCAGTTCTTC.

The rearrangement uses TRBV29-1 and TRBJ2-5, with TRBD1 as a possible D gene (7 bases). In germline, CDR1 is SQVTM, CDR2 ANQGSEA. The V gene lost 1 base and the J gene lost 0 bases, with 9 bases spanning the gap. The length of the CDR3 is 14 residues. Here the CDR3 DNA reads TGCAGCGTTGAAGCAGGGGGGTACCAAGAGACCCAGTACTTC. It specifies CSVEAGGYQETQYF. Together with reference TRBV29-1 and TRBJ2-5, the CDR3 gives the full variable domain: SAVISQKPSRDICQRGTSLTIQCQVDSQVTMMFWYRQQPGQSLTLIATANQGSEATYESGFVIDKFPISRPNLTFSTLTVSNMSPEDSSIYLCSVEAGGYQETQYFGPGTRLLVL.

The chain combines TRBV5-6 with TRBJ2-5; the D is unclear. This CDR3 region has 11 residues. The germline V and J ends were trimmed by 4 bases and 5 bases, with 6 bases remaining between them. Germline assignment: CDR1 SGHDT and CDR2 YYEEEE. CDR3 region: CASSRTETQYF. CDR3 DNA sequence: TGTGCCAGCAGCAGGACGGAGACCCAGTACTTC.

In DNA form, the CDR3 reads TGTGCCAGCAGCTCGTCGGGGGGAGACTTACGGTACGAGCAGTACGTC. It is translated as CASSSSGGDLRYEQYV. The chain links TRBV7-3 to TRBJ2-7; 7 bases fit TRBD2. The CDR3 length is 16 residues. Germline V gene sequence: CDR1 SGHTA, CDR2 FQGTGA. Trimming removed 4 bases from V and 4 bases from J; junction bases left unmatched: 13.

CDR3 loop: CASSLTYTDTQYF. CDR3 in DNA: TGTGCCAGCAGCTTAACGTACACAGATACGCAGTATTTT. The gene calls are TRBV7-3 and TRBJ2-3; D call uncertain. Germline V gene lookup returns CDR1 SGHTA and CDR2 FQGTGA. The CDR3 spans 13 residues. V was clipped by 0 bases and J by 2 bases, with 3 bases between them.

CDR3 in amino acids: CSVVGVEQGKTEAFF. CDR3 coding DNA: TGCAGCGTTGTGGGGGTGGAACAGGGAAAGACTGAAGCTTTCTTT. The chain links TRBV29-1 to TRBJ1-1, with D tentatively TRBD1 (6 bases). This CDR3 contains 15 residues. Trimming removed 4 bases at V and 5 bases at J, with 20 bases between. Germline CDR1 reads SQVTM; CDR2 reads ANQGSEA.